This T cell receptor (beta chain) was sequenced in a study of blood T cell repertoires in COVID-19 (dated by TCRdb to 2020 to 2022). The study in broad terms: Samples from collaborators originated in the United States, Italy and Spain and spanned both the acute and convalescent phases of COVID-19. The prospective study material was composed of cDNA or gDNA derived from T cells, B-cell-depleted T cells, or PBMCs. The dataset comprised deeply sampled blood TCRbeta repertoires from subjects exposed to, actively infected with, or recovered from COVID-19. The repertoires were released in a freely available public database meant as a resource for research on the immune response to SARS-CoV-2. Samples were obtained from the ongoing ImmuneRACE study (first 160 participants) and from roughly 1,300 subjects provided by 6 global collaborators. Nearly every sample came with metadata listing a de-identified subject ID, COVID-19 status, age in years and sex. Where available, HLA class I and class II types were obtained from metadata supplied by the sample provider rather than from assay-based typing. Beyond this particular receptor, the publication reports: How much clinical and demographic metadata was included differed by source and by participant, and the metadata was provided uncurated.

TCRbeta CDR3 regions were amplified from genomic DNA using the immunoSEQ Assay, a bias-controlled multiplex PCR. As for the authors' bioinformatics: Nucleated cell counts per sample were estimated from amplification of reference gene primers within the assay. To quantify the absolute abundance of each unique TCRbeta CDR3 rearrangement, sequence reads were collapsed and filtered. For each sample, productive Simpson clonality was calculated as the square root of Simpson's diversity index across productive rearrangements. TCRdb took over this immuneACCESS table, retaining in-frame rearrangements with V and J assigned. Such tables are incomplete; in checked studies, under half of the missing clones stem from an unresolved V gene, and the remainder is unexplained. The V and J calls and clone size are taken from that table; D and trimming were inferred from the DNA. The sample table lists over 200,000 clones, 70% to 85% of them with a count of one. Roughly 7.8% of the sample is in the top ten clones.

At one collaborating source in Seattle, patients were enrolled during active infection and were followed longitudinally through the course of disease. The collaborating institutions used their own protocols to collect whole blood in K2EDTA tubes. For TCRbeta analysis, collaborators shipped samples as frozen whole blood, isolated PBMCs, or DNA extracted from either of those sample types. In this sample, this clone turned up once. There is no known antigen for this receptor. One base away there is no much larger clone; base qualities are not given. V is shortened by 0 bases, J by 0 bases, and the region joining them spans 13 bases. CDR1 and CDR2, looked up from the germline V gene (reference sequence), are SGHKS and YYEKEE. The cysteine opens and the phenylalanine closes a CDR3 of 16 amino acids. Kept here is only the CDR3 DNA, which spans 48 bases and is read in frame from base 1.

The sequence is built from TRBV5-5 and TRBJ2-7, with the D gene call left open. This receptor was taken from an elderly woman with COVID-19, enrolled during active disease. Sequencing input: peripheral blood. The DNA sequence is TGTGCCAGCAGCTTGGGTGTGGGCAGATACTCCTACGAGCAGTACTTC. This translates into CASSLGVGRYSYEQYF.